One sample yielded the 24 T cell receptor beta chains listed below, sequenced in a study of shared clonotypes between healthy human individuals (TCRdb year 2020). Libraries came from the immunoSEQ multiplex PCR assay. TCRdb obtained this table from immuneACCESS and retained in-frame rearrangements with V and J assigned. These tables miss some clones; where compared with another copy, unresolved V genes account for less than half of the shortfall, and the remainder is unexplained. The sample records 330,000 or so clones, approximately 74% of which are singletons. The ten largest clonotypes hold about 9.3% of the sample. Specimen: memory CD4+ T cells sorted from blood. Read against the paper, the sample's cell subset or site label means: CD45RA-negative fraction. These receptors were collected from a man younger than 40 in good health.

The rearrangement links TRBV4-2 to TRBJ2-1; D is unresolved. The CDR3 contains 15 residues. The germline V gene has CDR1 LGHNA and CDR2 YNFKEQ. V lost 6 bases and J 1 base, leaving 13 bases between the germline ends. CDR3 DNA: TGTGCCAGCAGTCTCGATGCTTATTCCTACAATGAGCAGTTCTTC. It specifies CASSLDAYSYNEQFF.

Worth noting for this clone: Sequence at one end of the junction differs from germline and may be a read error. V and J are TRBV11-2 and TRBJ2-7; 10 nucleotides agree with TRBD2. CDR1 is SGHAT and CDR2 is FQNNGV in the germline V gene. This CDR3 is 13 amino acids long. CDR3 nucleotides: TGTGCCAGCAGGTTAGCGGGAGGAGGCGAGCAGTACTTC. Protein: CASRLAGGGEQYF.

The DNA for the CDR3 is TGCGCCAGCTTACCGGGACTAGCGCTCTACGAGGCAGATACGCAGTATTTT. Protein sequence: CASLPGLALYEADTQYF. The gene calls are TRBV5-1 and TRBJ2-3; 10 bases agree with TRBD2. This CDR3 spans 17 amino acids. In germline, CDR1 is SGHRS, CDR2 YFSETQ. V was clipped by 7 bases and J by 4 bases; unmatched bases: 15.

V is TRBV28 and J is TRBJ2-3; D is unclear. Germline V CDR1 and CDR2: MDHEN, SYDVKM. Trimming removed 7 bases from V and 0 bases from J, with 5 bases in between. This CDR3 spans 12 amino acids. This CDR3 is CASTTSTDTQYF. The DNA of the CDR3 is TGTGCCAGCACTACGAGCACAGATACGCAGTATTTT.

The rearrangement joins TRBV14 to TRBJ1-6; D not resolved. CDR1 is SGHDN, CDR2 FVKESK, per germline. The CDR3 contains 16 residues. V lost 4 bases to trimming and J lost 8 bases, with 18 bases between them. CDR3 amino acids: CASSLLGKEHHSPLHF. In DNA form, the CDR3 reads TGTGCCAGCAGCCTCTTAGGTAAAGAGCATCATTCACCCCTCCACTTT.

The CDR3 DNA reads as TGTGCCAGCAGTTCCCCTCATCCTGGTCACAATGAGCAGTTCTTC. This translates into CASSSPHPGHNEQFF. V is TRBV27 and J is TRBJ2-1; D unclear. Per germline, CDR1 MNHEY and CDR2 SMNVEV (reference sequence). The V and J ends lost 4 bases and 5 bases respectively, with 15 bases between them. The CDR3 totals 15 residues.

The chain employs TRBV19 and TRBJ1-5, with a weak D call TRBD1 (6 bases). This CDR3 has 16 residues. Trimming pared 2 bases from V and 11 bases from J, leaving 22 bases between. Germline CDR1 LNHDA, CDR2 SQIVND (reference sequence). The CDR3 nucleotides are TGTGCCAGTAGTATAAAGCAGGGGAGAAGATTAGTAGCCCAGCATTTT. Translated, it gives CASSIKQGRRLVAQHF. The whole variable domain, filled in from reference TRBV19 and TRBJ1-5, reads DGGITQSPKYLFRKEGQNVTLSCEQNLNHDAMYWYRQDPGQGLRLIYYSQIVNDFQKGDIAEGYSVSREKKESFPLTVTSAQKNPTAFYLCASSIKQGRRLVAQHFGDGTRLSIL.

The chain couples TRBV7-2 to TRBJ2-7; 9 bases are a match to TRBD1. The V and J ends lost 5 bases and 7 bases, in that order; junction bases with no gene match: 9. CDR3 length: 14 amino acids. Germline V gene sequence: CDR1 SGHTA, CDR2 FQGNSA. CDR3 DNA: TGTGCCAGCAGCGACAGGACAGGGGCACGGGAGCAGTACTTC. It is translated as CASSDRTGAREQYF.

In regard to this clone: The same CDR3 is also encoded by other DNA sequences in this sample. The chain couples TRBV6-4 to TRBJ2-3, with a tentative D call TRBD2 (6 bases). This CDR3 region has 14 residues. Trimming took 9 bases from V and 2 from J, leaving 15 bases between them. CDR1 is MRHNA, CDR2 SNTAGT, per germline. The CDR3 DNA sequence: TGTGCCAGTAGTTTGGACTACACCACAGATACGCAGTATTTT. Translated: CASSLDYTTDTQYF.

The J gene is TRBJ2-7, the V gene TRBV11-2; TRBD2 aligns across 8 bases. Germline loops: CDR1 SGHAT, CDR2 FQNNGV. The trim removed 1 base at V and 2 bases at J, leaving 4 bases unmatched. The CDR3 runs to 15 residues. This CDR3 reads CASSLGLAGAYEQYF. The CDR3, as DNA: TGTGCCAGCAGCTTAGGCCTAGCGGGTGCCTACGAGCAGTACTTC.

The rearrangement joins TRBV7-2 to TRBJ2-7; D call uncertain. The CDR3 loop spans 11 amino acids. Trimming removed 5 bases from V and 7 bases from J, with 9 bases in between. Germline-derived CDR1 and CDR2 are SGHTA and FQGNSA. This chain's CDR3 is CASSPFGEQYF. The CDR3 DNA reads TGTGCCAGCAGCCCGTTCGGGGAGCAGTACTTC.

This clone was seen just once. V and J are TRBV5-1 and TRBJ2-1, with 8 bases matching TRBD2. The germline gives CDR1 SGHRS, CDR2 YFSETQ. V shed 6 bases and J 10 bases; nucleotides not matched to a gene: 15. The CDR3 is 15 residues long. CDR3 loop: CASTPSSGALLEQFF. CDR3 DNA: TGCGCCAGCACGCCCAGTAGCGGGGCTTTATTAGAGCAGTTCTTC.

There are a few counts of this clone. CDR3 sequence: CASSLSGQITDTQYF. The DNA of the CDR3 is TGTGCCAGCAGTTTATCGGGACAGATCACAGATACGCAGTATTTT. The chain recombines TRBV27 with TRBJ2-3; TRBD1 matches at 7 bases. J gave up 2 bases and V 0 bases, and 2 bases lay outside the gene matches. The CDR3 consists of 15 residues. Germline V CDR1 and CDR2: MNHEY, SMNVEV (reference sequence).

The chain joins TRBV18 to TRBJ1-1; D unresolved. This CDR3 is built from 13 residues. Germline V lookup: CDR1 KGHSH, CDR2 LQKENI. The ends were cut back, 2 bases at V and 7 bases at J, with 11 bases in the middle. Here the CDR3 reads CASSPNGQDEAFF. As DNA, the CDR3 is TGTGCCAGCTCACCAAATGGGCAGGATGAAGCTTTCTTT.

V and J are TRBV29-1 and TRBJ2-5; no firm D call. The V gene's germline CDR1 is SQVTM and CDR2 ANQGSEA. The CDR3 consists of 11 residues. CDR3 DNA sequence: TGCAGTGCGAGTGTTCAAGAGACCCAGTACTTC. Encoded protein: CSASVQETQYF.

The chain couples TRBV4-3 to TRBJ2-1, with 12 bases lining up with TRBD2. J was trimmed by 8 bases and V by 0 bases; bases with no gene match: 5. The CDR3 has 16 residues. CDR1 is LGHNA, CDR2 YSLEER, per germline. The CDR3 DNA follows: TGCGCCAGCAGCCAAGATGGGCTAGCGGGAGGGTATGAGCAGTTCTTC. Protein sequence: CASSQDGLAGGYEQFF.

This chain joins TRBV5-5 and TRBJ2-1; D not certain. Germline lookup yields CDR1 SGHKS and CDR2 YYEKEE (reference sequence). The CDR3 loop spans 15 amino acids. With 3 bases removed from V and 6 bases from J, the gap between germline ends came to 16 bases. The CDR3 region has the DNA TGTGCCAGCAGCTCGCAACTCTATAACTTCAATGAGCAGTTCTTC. Translation gives CASSSQLYNFNEQFF.

The rearrangement uses TRBV6-6 and TRBJ2-1, with D possibly TRBD2 on 5 matching bases. The ends were cut back, 3 bases at V and 8 bases at J, with 11 bases in the middle. The germline CDR1 and CDR2 sequences are MNHNY and SVGAGI (reference sequence). The CDR3 contains 13 residues. In DNA form, the CDR3 reads TGTGCCAGCAGTTATGACCGGGGAGATGAGCAGTTCTTC. The encoded protein is CASSYDRGDEQFF.

J is TRBJ2-3 and V is TRBV21-1; TRBD1 was called by the table and not checked on the DNA. TRBV21-1 is an annotated pseudogene. This CDR3 has 14 residues. Written as DNA, the CDR3 is TGTGCCAGCAGCAAACGGACAGGAACAGATACGCAGTATTTT. This encodes CASSKRTGTDTQYF.

The rearrangement joins TRBV5-6 to TRBJ2-3; TRBD1 might be the D (6 bases). Trimming removed 3 bases from V and 4 bases from J, with 12 bases in between. CDR1 is SGHDT, CDR2 YYEEEE, per germline. There are 14 residues in the CDR3. The CDR3 DNA is TGTGCCAGCAGCTCAGGGGATTCGGCAGATACGCAGTATTTT. This gives the protein CASSSGDSADTQYF.

The chain employs TRBV2 and TRBJ2-3; D remains unclear. With 0 bases removed from V and 5 bases from J, the gap between germline ends came to 3 bases. Per germline, CDR1 SNHLY and CDR2 FYNNEI. The CDR3 has 12 residues. CDR3 nucleotide sequence: TGTGCCAGCAGTGAAGCGCTAGATACGCAGTATTTT. This sequence encodes CASSEALDTQYF.

The gene calls are TRBV27 and TRBJ1-4, with no clear D. The V end was cut by 9 bases, the J end by 4 bases, with 3 bases between. CDR1 MNHEY and CDR2 SMNVEV come from the germline V gene (reference sequence). The CDR3 spans 10 residues. Here the CDR3 reads CASDNEKLFF. The CDR3 DNA reads TGTGCCAGTGATAATGAAAAACTGTTTTTT.

J is TRBJ2-5 and V is TRBV5-1, with 9 bases aligning to TRBD1. The CDR3 consists of 14 residues. J lost 4 bases, V lost 4 bases, and 5 bases had no gene match. From germline, CDR1 is SGHRS and CDR2 YFSETQ. The CDR3 sequence: CASSPGQGPETQYF. For the CDR3, the DNA is TGCGCCAGCAGCCCCGGACAGGGGCCAGAGACCCAGTACTTC.

This clone was counted between two and nine times. Given a much more abundant clone one base away, this may be a read error. The sample has other DNA sequences that encode this CDR3 too. V is TRBV2 and J is TRBJ2-1; 12 nucleotides line up with TRBD2. The CDR3 is 16 amino acids. The germline CDR1 and CDR2 sequences are SNHLY and FYNNEI. V was pared by 6 bases and J by 0 bases, with 3 bases of the junction left unmatched. CDR3 sequence: CASRLAGGSSYNEQFF. In nucleotides, the CDR3 is TGTGCCAGCAGGCTAGCGGGAGGGAGCTCCTACAATGAGCAGTTCTTC.